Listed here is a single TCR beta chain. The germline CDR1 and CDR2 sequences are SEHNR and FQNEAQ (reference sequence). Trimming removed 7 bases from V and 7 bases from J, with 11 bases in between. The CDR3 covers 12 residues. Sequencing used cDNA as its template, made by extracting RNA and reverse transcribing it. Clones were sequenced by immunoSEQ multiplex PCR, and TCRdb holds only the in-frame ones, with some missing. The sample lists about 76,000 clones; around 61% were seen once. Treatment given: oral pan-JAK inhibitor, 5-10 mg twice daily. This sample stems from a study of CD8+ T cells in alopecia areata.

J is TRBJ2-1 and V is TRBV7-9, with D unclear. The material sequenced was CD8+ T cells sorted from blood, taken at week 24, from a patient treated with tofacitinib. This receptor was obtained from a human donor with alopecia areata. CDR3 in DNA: TGTGCCAGCACCGTAGCTTATAATGAGCAGTTCTTC. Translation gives CASTVAYNEQFF.